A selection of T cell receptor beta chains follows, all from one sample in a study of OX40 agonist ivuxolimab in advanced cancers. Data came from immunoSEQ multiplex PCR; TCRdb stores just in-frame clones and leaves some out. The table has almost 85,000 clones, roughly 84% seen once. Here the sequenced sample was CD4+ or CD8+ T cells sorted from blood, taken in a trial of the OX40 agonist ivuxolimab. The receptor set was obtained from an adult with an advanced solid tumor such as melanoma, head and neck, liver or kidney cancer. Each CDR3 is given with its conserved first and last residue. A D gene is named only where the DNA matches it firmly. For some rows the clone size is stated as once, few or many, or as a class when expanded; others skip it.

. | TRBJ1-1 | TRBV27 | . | CASSRGRGKDTEAFF | TGTGCCAGCAGCCGGGGGAGGGGCAAGGACACTGAAGCTTTCTTT
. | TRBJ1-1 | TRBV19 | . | CASSKTTWTFFGAFF | TGTGCCAGTAGTAAGACTACCTGGACATTCTTTGGAGCTTTCTTT
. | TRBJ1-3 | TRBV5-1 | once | CASSLNEDTIYF | TGCGCCAGCAGCTTGAACGAGGACACCATATATTTT
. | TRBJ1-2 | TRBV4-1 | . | CASTSRLGTWGYTF | TGCGCCAGCACCTCAAGGCTGGGGACGTGGGGCTACACCTTC
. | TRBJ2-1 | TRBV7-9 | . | CASSLPPRDQQFF | TGTGCCAGCAGCCTCCCCCCCAGGGATCAGCAGTTCTTC
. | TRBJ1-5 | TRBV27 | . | CASRVRQNSNQPQHF | TGTGCCAGCCGTGTTAGACAGAATAGCAATCAGCCCCAGCATTTT
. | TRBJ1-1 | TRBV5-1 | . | CASSLDGFEAFF | TGCGCCAGCAGCTTGGACGGCTTTGAAGCTTTCTTT
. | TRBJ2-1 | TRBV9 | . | CASSVDGLSSYNEQFF | TGTGCCAGCAGCGTAGATGGGTTGTCTAGCTACAATGAGCAGTTCTTC
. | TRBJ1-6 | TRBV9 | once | CASSVAGLESSPLHF | TGTGCCAGCAGCGTAGCAGGGCTAGAGAGTTCACCCCTCCACTTT
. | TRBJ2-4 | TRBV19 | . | CASSIDLRGAMAKNIQYF | TGTGCCAGTAGTATAGATTTGCGGGGTGCTATGGCCAAAAACATTCAGTACTTC
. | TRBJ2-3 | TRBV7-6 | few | CASSFQALVTDTQYF | TGTGCCAGCAGCTTTCAGGCCCTTGTGACAGATACGCAGTATTTT
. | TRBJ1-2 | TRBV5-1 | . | CASSNSRNRDGYTF | TGCGCCAGCAGTAACTCTCGAAACCGGGATGGCTACACCTTC
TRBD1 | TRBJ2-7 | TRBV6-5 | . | CASSYSRGLRYEQYF | TGTGCCAGCAGTTACTCGAGGGGGCTAAGGTACGAGCAGTACTTC
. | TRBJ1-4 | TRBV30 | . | CAWSPGGWEKLFF | TGTGCCTGGAGCCCTGGGGGCTGGGAAAAACTGTTTTTT
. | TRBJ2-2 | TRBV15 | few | CATSPRPNTGELFF | TGTGCCACCAGCCCCCGACCGAACACCGGGGAGCTGTTTTTT
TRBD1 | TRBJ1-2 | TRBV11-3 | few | CASSRRQGYGYTF | TGTGCCAGCAGCCGCCGACAGGGTTATGGCTACACCTTC
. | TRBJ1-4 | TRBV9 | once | CASSVAPGGKLFF | TGTGCCAGCAGCGTAGCCCCTGGGGGGAAACTGTTTTTT
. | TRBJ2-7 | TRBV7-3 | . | CASSLAPGDNYEQYF | TGTGCCAGCAGCTTAGCCCCGGGGGACAATTACGAGCAGTACTTC
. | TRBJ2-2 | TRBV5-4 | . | CASSPDPNTGELFF | TGTGCCAGCAGCCCCGACCCGAACACCGGGGAGCTGTTTTTT
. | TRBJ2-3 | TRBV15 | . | CATSRDGVGTDTQYF | TGTGCCACCAGCAGAGATGGAGTTGGGACAGATACGCAGTATTTT
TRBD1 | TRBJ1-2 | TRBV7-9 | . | CASSPGQGSGYTF | TGTGCCAGCAGCCCGGGACAGGGTAGTGGCTACACCTTC
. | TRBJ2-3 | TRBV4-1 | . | CASSQGPFSTDTQYF | TGCGCCAGCAGCCAAGGTCCTTTTAGCACAGATACGCAGTATTTT
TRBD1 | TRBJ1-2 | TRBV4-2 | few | CASSQAEGTALVPYGYTF | TGTGCCAGCAGCCAAGCCGAGGGGACAGCGCTGGTTCCGTATGGCTACACCTTC
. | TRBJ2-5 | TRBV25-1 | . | CASSESYIETQYF | TGTGCCAGCAGTGAATCCTACATAGAGACCCAGTACTTC
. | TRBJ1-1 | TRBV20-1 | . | CSARLSEAFF | TGCAGTGCTAGATTATCTGAAGCTTTCTTT
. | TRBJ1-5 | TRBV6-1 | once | CASSELKPAQHF | TGTGCCAGCAGTGAATTAAAGCCAGCCCAGCATTTT